This TCR beta chain was identified in a study of blood T cell repertoires in COVID-19. Overall study context: Collection of acute and convalescent COVID-19 samples took place in the United States, Italy and Spain. PBMCs, B-cell-depleted T cells, or T cells were the source of the cDNA or gDNA that made up the material.

In the source study's methods: Counts of nucleated cells, estimated from reference gene primer amplification, were obtained. Produced via immunoSEQ multiplex PCR; TCRdb's table is partial and in-frame only. That table gives V, J and clone size, and the DNA gave D and trimming. The table records about 240,000 clones, approximately 90% of them present only once. The germline gives CDR1 SGHRS, CDR2 YFSETQ. Trimming stripped 3 bases from V and 4 bases from J, with 14 bases between. The CDR3 covers 14 residues. The rearrangement joins TRBV5-1 to TRBJ2-7, with D possibly being TRBD1 (6 bases). The receptor's source is a man aged 55 to 70 who had recovered from COVID-19. Sequencing input: peripheral blood. CDR3 sequence (DNA): TGCGCCAGCAGCTCCGGTCAGGGGCGGTACGAGCAGTACTTC. It codes for CASSSGQGRYEQYF.